A selection of T cell receptor beta chains follows, all from one sample in a study of T cell responses to AZD1222 COVID-19 vaccine. The protocol was immunoSEQ multiplex PCR, while the TCRdb copy is restricted to in-frame clones and leaves out a portion. The sample records around 150,000 clones, about 91% being singletons. Specimen: peripheral blood, collected 28 days after the second AZD1222 dose. These receptors came from an adult who received the AZD1222 COVID-19 vaccine. Each CDR3 is given with its conserved first and last residue. The D gene is left open where the match is weak. A row's size may be missing; if present it is once, few, many or a size class.

D	size	V	J	DNA	CDR3
-	-	TRBV19	TRBJ2-7	TGTGCCAGTAGTATTGGGCCCGGGCAGGGTATCTCCTACGAGCAGTACTTC	CASSIGPGQGISYEQYF
TRBD2	few	TRBV2	TRBJ2-5	TGTGCCAGCCAGGGTCGGGCTAGCGGCACCCAAGAGACCCAGTACTTC	CASQGRASGTQETQYF
TRBD1	-	TRBV5-1	TRBJ1-5	TGCGCCAGCAGCTCGGGACAGCCTAATCAGCCCCAGCATTTT	CASSSGQPNQPQHF
-	once	TRBV20-1	TRBJ1-1	TGCAGTGCTAGTAAGGGCGGAGGAGGAGCTTTCTTT	CSASKGGGGAFF
-	-	TRBV1	TRBJ1-5	TGCACCAGCAGCCAACCGGGACCTAATCAGCCCCAGCATTTT	CTSSQPGPNQPQHF
-	-	TRBV21-1	TRBJ1-2	TGTGCCAGCATCAAGGAGACAGGGGGCTATGGCTACACCTTC	CASIKETGGYGYTF
TRBD2	-	TRBV30	TRBJ2-2	TGTGCCTGGAGAGCACGGGGGGGCCGGAGCGGGGAGCTGTTTTTT	CAWRARGGRSGELFF
TRBD2	-	TRBV7-2	TRBJ2-7	TGTGCCAGCAGCTCGGGACTAGCTGCCAACGAGCAGTACTTC	CASSSGLAANEQYF
TRBD1	-	TRBV24-1	TRBJ2-3	TGTGCCACCAGTGATCCCAGGACAGGGTCAGATACGCAGTATTTT	CATSDPRTGSDTQYF
-	-	TRBV7-9	TRBJ2-3	TGTGCCAGCAGCACAGGGACCACTAGCACAGATACGCAGTATTTT	CASSTGTTSTDTQYF
-	-	TRBV7-9	TRBJ1-5	TGTGCCAGCAGCCCGGCGGGGATGGGCAATCAGCCCCAGCATTTT	CASSPAGMGNQPQHF
-	-	TRBV4-3	TRBJ1-1	TGCGCCAGCAGCCAAGTAGGGGGGGCTGAAGCTTTCTTT	CASSQVGGAEAFF
-	-	TRBV28	TRBJ1-1	TGTGCCAGCAGTTTATTTCAGGGTGGCACTGAAGCTTTCTTT	CASSLFQGGTEAFF
-	-	TRBV30	TRBJ2-2	TGTGCCTGGAGTGACCTACAGGGGGAGCTGTTTTTT	CAWSDLQGELFF
TRBD1	-	TRBV12-3/TRBV12-4	TRBJ1-1	TGTGCCAGCAAAGGACAGGGACTCGCTGAAGCTTTCTTT	CASKGQGLAEAFF
-	-	TRBV2	TRBJ2-7	TGTGCCAGCACCCATCCCCTTAACGAGCAGTACTTC	CASTHPLNEQYF
-	-	TRBV28	TRBJ2-7	TGTGCCAGCAGTTTATCGGCTAGCTTCCACGAGCAGTACTTC	CASSLSASFHEQYF
-	-	TRBV10-1	TRBJ2-1	TGCGCCAGCAGTGAAAGGGTGAATGAGCAGTTCTTC	CASSERVNEQFF
TRBD2	-	TRBV27	TRBJ2-7	TGTGCCAGCAGCGCCGGGACTAGCGGGAGAGAAGAGCAGTACTTC	CASSAGTSGREEQYF
-	-	TRBV27	TRBJ1-5	TGTGCCAGCAGTTTATCGGGGGATAGCAATCAGCCCCAGCATTTT	CASSLSGDSNQPQHF
-	-	TRBV4-3	TRBJ2-3	TGCGCCAGCAGCCAAGAGAGGGCCAGCACAGATACGCAGTATTTT	CASSQERASTDTQYF
-	-	TRBV28	TRBJ1-2	TGTGCCATCAACGGGGGAGAGCTATATGGCTACACCTTC	CAINGGELYGYTF
TRBD1	-	TRBV2	TRBJ1-1	TGTGCCAGCAGCCCCGACAGGGGGCTGGTCACTGAAGCTTTCTTT	CASSPDRGLVTEAFF
-	-	TRBV4-2	TRBJ1-2	TGTGCCAGCAGCCAAGAGGGCGATTTCCTCTTGGTCGGTAACTATGGCTACACCTTC	CASSQEGDFLLVGNYGYTF
-	-	TRBV12-3/TRBV12-4	TRBJ2-3	TGTGCCAGCAGTCTATCTCGCACAGATACGCAGTATTTT	CASSLSRTDTQYF
-	-	TRBV3-1/TRBV3-2	TRBJ2-3	TGTGCCAGCAGCCAAGATTTACGACAGGCGGGGGATACGCAGTATTTT	CASSQDLRQAGDTQYF
-	-	TRBV6-5	TRBJ1-1	TGTGCCAGCAGTCCCCATCAGCAGCGAGAAGCTTTCTTT	CASSPHQQREAFF
-	-	TRBV21-1	TRBJ1-4	TGTGCCAGCAGCAACTTAAAACAGGGGTCTAATGAAAAACTGTTTTTT	CASSNLKQGSNEKLFF
-	-	TRBV30	TRBJ2-7	TGTGCCTGGAGTAGCCCCCCATACGAGCAGTACTTC	CAWSSPPYEQYF
-	-	TRBV4-1	TRBJ2-1	TGCGCCAGCAGCCAAGTTGGAGGGGGAACCTACAATGAGCAGTTCTTC	CASSQVGGGTYNEQFF
-	-	TRBV6-2/TRBV6-3	TRBJ2-2	TGTGCCAGCAGTTTAGGGGAGGCCGGGGAGCTGTTTTTT	CASSLGEAGELFF
-	-	TRBV24-1	TRBJ1-4	TGTGCCACCAGTGATAAGCTGGGTGCAACTAATGAAAAACTGTTTTTT	CATSDKLGATNEKLFF
-	-	TRBV19	TRBJ1-2	TGTGCCAGTAGTATACCAATCCGGGCAGGCCTCTATGGCTACACCTTC	CASSIPIRAGLYGYTF
TRBD2	once	TRBV10-3	TRBJ2-2	TGTGCCATCAGTGAGCGGCCAGCGGGAGGGCCAGGCACCGGGGAGCTGTTTTTT	CAISERPAGGPGTGELFF
TRBD2	-	TRBV29-1	TRBJ2-1	TGCAGCGTTGGACTAGCGGGAGGGATGGGTGAGCAGTTCTTC	CSVGLAGGMGEQFF
-	-	TRBV18	TRBJ2-2	TGTGCCAGCTCACCAAAGGGCTCCGGGGAGCTGTTTTTT	CASSPKGSGELFF